What follows is one TCR beta chain and its context. Original data processing: Nucleated cell number was recorded as an estimate derived from reference gene primer amplification. TCRdb's table, derived via immunoSEQ multiplex PCR, lists solely in-frame clones and lacks some. V and J calls and clone size follow that table, whereas D and trimming were derived from the DNA. The data contain tens of thousands of clones, about 90% of them seen just once; the ten biggest clones take up 14%. This CDR3 has 13 residues. Trimming cost V 3 bases and J 13 bases, with 18 bases left between them. Germline V gene data show CDR1 as SGHTA and CDR2 as FQGNSA. The data were obtained in a study of blood T cell repertoires in COVID-19. Study background: Donors in the United States, Italy and Spain gave samples during acute or convalescent COVID-19. PBMCs, B-cell-depleted T cells, or T cells provided the cDNA or gDNA that made up the material.

The receptor was derived from a human donor in a cohort sampled during active COVID-19. Sequencing used peripheral blood. This sequence joins TRBV7-2 and TRBJ1-2; D uncertain. The CDR3 sequence: CASSFGDGRRCTF. CDR3 nucleotide sequence: TGTGCCAGCAGCTTCGGTGATGGGAGGCGGTGCACCTTC.